This TCR beta chain originates from a study of T cells in Graves' hyperthyroidism and ophthalmopathy. The study, taken as a whole, reports: Using 13 V-J features, a model discriminated ophthalmopathy from stable hyperthyroidism. In blood, most of the thyroid clonotypes expanded above 0.001 were also present.

RNA transcripts served as the template for amplifying TCR beta CDR3 regions. In the first-round RT-PCR of the TCR CDR3, the HTBI primer set was used. MiXCR was run by TCRdb on the multiplex PCR reads, yielding one entry per CDR3 protein. The repertoire holds hundreds of thousands of distinct CDR3 sequences, with about 15% as singletons. Germline CDR1 SGHTA, CDR2 FQGNSA. V shed 4 bases, J shed 4 bases, and the junction held 6 bases outside the gene matches. There are 16 residues in the CDR3. This clonotype was observed many times. Its antigen is undetermined. Diagnostic assessment was based on clinical symptoms, serum thyroxine and TRAb, thyroid ultrasound and orbital computed tomography. From less than 13 ml of fresh peripheral blood, PBMCs were isolated.

The J gene is TRBJ2-1, the V gene TRBV7-2; 11 bases agree with TRBD2. The source of this sequence is a woman younger than 35 with Graves' hyperthyroidism. Input material: blood. CDR3 region: CASSSLGTSGYNEQFF. The CDR3 DNA follows: TGTGCCAGCAGCTCGCTCGGGACTAGCGGATACAATGAGCAGTTCTTC.